There are many counts of the clone carrying this T cell receptor (beta chain). Antigen unknown. CDR3 length: 15 amino acids. J lost 6 bases, V lost 6 bases, and 10 bases had no gene match. Germline V gene lookup returns CDR1 KGHSH and CDR2 LQKENI. The data belong to a study of neurological immune-mediated disorders. The starting material, 2 million PBMCs stored at -80 C, gave rise to the unsorted libraries. Study conclusions and caveats: None of the CDR3 amino acid sequences in expanded clones turned up in more than one subject, which points to private repertoires in all groups. Repertoires from 18 of 34 multiple sclerosis patients grouped phylogenetically into a related-CDR3 cluster, suggesting a possible signature.

Synthesis of cDNA was carried out by template-switch 5'RACE. The reaction used 10-nucleotide random UMIs. MiXCR, run by TCRdb on the 5' RACE reads, gives a single entry per CDR3 protein. Counted here are 50,000 to 65,000 distinct CDR3 sequences, 4% to 6% occurring once; the ten biggest clones make up less than 4%. V usage is TRBV18 and J usage is TRBJ2-1; 8 bases agree with TRBD1. The receptor comes from a woman aged 50 to 60 with multiple sclerosis. The sample consisted of PBMCs. DNA for the CDR3: TGTGCCAGCTCCTTTGAGAGACAGGGGCCCAATGAGCAGTTCTTC. It is translated as CASSFERQGPNEQFF.